The rows below give T cell receptor beta chains drawn from one sample of a study of blood T cell repertoires in COVID-19. Profiled with immunoSEQ multiplex PCR; TCRdb holds only in-frame clones, not every one. The sample has 200,000 to 250,000 clones, 85% to 90% seen once; the top ten hold around 1.4%. Sequencing was done on a sample of peripheral blood. Source of these receptors: a man between 18 and 35 years old with active or convalescent COVID-19. CDR3s include the opening cysteine and the closing phenylalanine or tryptophan. The D gene is left open where the match is weak. Not every row has a clone size; where given, it reads once, few, many or a size class.

j_gene	abundance	d_gene	v_gene	CDR3nt	CDR3aa
TRBJ1-1	NA	NA	TRBV2	TGTGCCAGCAGACCCGGGGAGATGGACACTGAAGCTTTCTTT	CASRPGEMDTEAFF
TRBJ2-1	NA	NA	TRBV20-1	TGCAGTGCTAGCTCCGACAATGAGCAGTTCTTC	CSASSDNEQFF
TRBJ2-1	NA	TRBD1	TRBV7-2	TGTGCCAGCAGCTTAGTTCATGTGGCCAGGGGGAGAGGTGAGCAGTTCTTC	CASSLVHVARGRGEQFF
TRBJ1-6	few	TRBD1	TRBV11-2	TGTGCCAGCAGCTTAGTGGTGGCAGGGGGGTCACCCCTCCACTTT	CASSLVVAGGSPLHF
TRBJ1-3	NA	NA	TRBV21-1	TGTGCCTCACCTAGGGGGGGCACTGGAAACACCATATATTTT	CASPRGGTGNTIYF
TRBJ1-2	few	NA	TRBV7-9	TGTGCCAGCAGCTTAGACGTGACTGCTAACTATGGCTACACCTTC	CASSLDVTANYGYTF
TRBJ2-5	few	NA	TRBV7-8	TGTGCCAGCAGCCCGGGTACGGGAAGCCAAGAGACCCAGTACTTC	CASSPGTGSQETQYF
TRBJ2-4	NA	TRBD2	TRBV28	TGTGCCAGCAGTCCAACCAACGTAGCGGGAGCCAAAAACATTCAGTACTTC	CASSPTNVAGAKNIQYF
TRBJ1-5	NA	NA	TRBV19	TGTGCCAGTAGTATAGATCTATCCGGGCAGGGGACAAATCAGCCCCAGCATTTT	CASSIDLSGQGTNQPQHF
TRBJ2-7	NA	TRBD1	TRBV9	TGTGCCAGCAGCGTTGGACAGGGATCAAAGCAGTACTTC	CASSVGQGSKQYF